This TCR beta chain appears in the sequencing data of a study of cytomegalovirus exposure and HLA in healthy donors. The V gene's germline CDR1 is SGHNT and CDR2 YYREEE (reference sequence). V shed 2 bases and J 7 bases; nucleotides not matched to a gene: 9. The CDR3 extends over 14 amino acids. Whole-study findings and limits: HLA alleles were associated with roughly 17,000 TCR beta sequences in a later analysis at 0.05 false discovery rate. A later analysis reportedly identified an Asian-associated ancestry cluster as carrying fewer N-insertions than the roughly 600-donor mean. Reportedly, diagnosis of cytomegalovirus status by the classifier showed high specificity and sensitivity.

This clone showed up just a few times. Antigen unknown. PCR used 60 Vbeta primers and 13 Jbeta primers. Sequencing used immunoSEQ multiplex PCR; TCRdb keeps in-frame clones, though not all of them. The table records 80,000 to 100,000 clones, approximately 71% of them present only once. V usage is TRBV5-4 and J usage is TRBJ2-7; 7 bases match TRBD2. This receptor was obtained from a woman between 18 and 30 years old in good health and CMV-seropositive. Sequenced: PBMCs. CDR3: CASSFQRDLGEQYF. The CDR3 DNA reads TGTGCCAGCAGCTTCCAGCGGGATTTGGGTGAGCAGTACTTC. The full variable domain, with the rest looked up from reference TRBV5-4 and TRBJ2-7, is ETGVTQSPTHLIKTRGQQVTLRCSSQSGHNTVSWYQQALGQGPQFIFQYYREEENGRGNFPPRFSGLQFPNYSSELNVNALELDDSALYLCASSFQRDLGEQYFGPGTRLTVT.